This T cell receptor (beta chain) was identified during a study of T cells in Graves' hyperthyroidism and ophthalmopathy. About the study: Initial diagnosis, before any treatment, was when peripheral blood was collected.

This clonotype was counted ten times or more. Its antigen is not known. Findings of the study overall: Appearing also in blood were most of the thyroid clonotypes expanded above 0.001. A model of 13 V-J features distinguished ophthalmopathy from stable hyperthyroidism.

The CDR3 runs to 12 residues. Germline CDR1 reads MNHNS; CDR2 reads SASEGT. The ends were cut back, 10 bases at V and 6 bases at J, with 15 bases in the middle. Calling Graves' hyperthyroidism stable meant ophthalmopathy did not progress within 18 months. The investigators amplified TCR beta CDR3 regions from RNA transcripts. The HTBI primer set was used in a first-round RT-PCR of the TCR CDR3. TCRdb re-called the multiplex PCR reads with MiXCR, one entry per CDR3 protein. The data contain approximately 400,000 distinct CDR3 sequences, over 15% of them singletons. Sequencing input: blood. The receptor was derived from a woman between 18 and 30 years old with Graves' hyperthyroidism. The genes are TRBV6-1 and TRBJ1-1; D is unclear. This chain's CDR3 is CATTRPGSEAFF. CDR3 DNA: TGTGCCACCACCCGCCCGGGATCTGAAGCTTTCTTT.